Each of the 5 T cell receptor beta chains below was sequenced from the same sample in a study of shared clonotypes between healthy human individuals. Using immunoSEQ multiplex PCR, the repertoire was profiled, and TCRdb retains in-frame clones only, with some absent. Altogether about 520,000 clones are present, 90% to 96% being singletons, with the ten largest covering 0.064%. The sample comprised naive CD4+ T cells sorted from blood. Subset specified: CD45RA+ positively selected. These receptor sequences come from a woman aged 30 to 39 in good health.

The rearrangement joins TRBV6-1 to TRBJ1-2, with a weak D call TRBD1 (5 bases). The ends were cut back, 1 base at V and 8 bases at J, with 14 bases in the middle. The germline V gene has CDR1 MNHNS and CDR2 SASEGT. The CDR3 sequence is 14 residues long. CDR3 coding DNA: TGTGCCAGCAGTGAAGGGGGACTGAACCGCGGCTACACCTTC. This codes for CASSEGGLNRGYTF.

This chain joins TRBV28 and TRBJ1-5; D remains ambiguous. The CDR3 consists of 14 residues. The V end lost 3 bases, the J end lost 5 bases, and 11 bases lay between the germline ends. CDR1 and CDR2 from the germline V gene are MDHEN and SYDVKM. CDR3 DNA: TGTGCCAGCAGTTTGGGAGGGAGCTATCAGCCCCAGCATTTT. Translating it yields CASSLGGSYQPQHF. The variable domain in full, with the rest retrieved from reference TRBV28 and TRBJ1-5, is DVKVTQSSRYLVKRTGEKVFLECVQDMDHENMFWYRQDPGLGLRLIYFSYDVKMKEKGDIPEGYSVSREKKERFSLILESASTNQTSMYLCASSLGGSYQPQHFGDGTRLSIL.

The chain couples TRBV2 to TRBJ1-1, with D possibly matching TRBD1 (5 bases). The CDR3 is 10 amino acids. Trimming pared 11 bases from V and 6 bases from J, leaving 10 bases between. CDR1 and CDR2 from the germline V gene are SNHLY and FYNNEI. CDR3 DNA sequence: TGTGCCGGGGCAAAGGCTGAAGCTTTCTTT. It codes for CAGAKAEAFF.

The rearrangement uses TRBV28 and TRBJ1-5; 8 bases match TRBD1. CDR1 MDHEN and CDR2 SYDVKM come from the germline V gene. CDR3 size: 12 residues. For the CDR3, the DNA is TGTGTCTCGACAGGGGTTAATCAGCCCCAGCATTTT. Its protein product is CVSTGVNQPQHF. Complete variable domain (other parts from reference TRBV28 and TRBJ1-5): DVKVTQSSRYLVKRTGEKVFLECVQDMDHENMFWYRQDPGLGLRLIYFSYDVKMKEKGDIPEGYSVSREKKERFSLILESASTNQTSMYLCVSTGVNQPQHFGDGTRLSIL.

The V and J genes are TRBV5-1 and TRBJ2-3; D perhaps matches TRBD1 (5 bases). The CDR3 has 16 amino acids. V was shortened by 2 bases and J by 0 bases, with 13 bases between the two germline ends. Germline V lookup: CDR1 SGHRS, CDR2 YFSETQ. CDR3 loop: CASSLVLTASTDTQYF. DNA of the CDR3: TGCGCCAGCAGCTTAGTTTTGACAGCTAGCACAGATACGCAGTATTTT.